This entry describes one TCR beta chain. The sample is drawn from a study of blood T cell repertoires in COVID-19. Whole-study context: Samples came from the United States, Italy and Spain, spanning acute and convalescent COVID-19. PBMCs, B-cell-depleted T cells, or T cells were the source of the cDNA or gDNA that made up the material.

Germline CDR1 DFQATT, CDR2 SNEGSKA (reference sequence). The CDR3 is 11 amino acids. Methods used by the authors: Nucleated cell number was recorded as an estimate derived from reference gene primer amplification. Assay: immunoSEQ multiplex PCR; the TCRdb copy retains only in-frame clones and omits some. V and J calls plus clone size are reproduced from that table; the DNA served to infer D and trimming. This sample has about 240,000 clones; 70% to 90% occur once, and the top ten carry roughly 5.8%. The specimen was peripheral blood. The rearrangement joins TRBV20-1 to TRBJ2-1, with D possibly being TRBD1 (5 bases). The sequence derives from a man aged 55 to 70 with acute or convalescent COVID-19. CDR3 residues: CSSQEYNEQFF. Here the CDR3 DNA reads TGCAGCTCACAGGAGTACAATGAGCAGTTCTTC.